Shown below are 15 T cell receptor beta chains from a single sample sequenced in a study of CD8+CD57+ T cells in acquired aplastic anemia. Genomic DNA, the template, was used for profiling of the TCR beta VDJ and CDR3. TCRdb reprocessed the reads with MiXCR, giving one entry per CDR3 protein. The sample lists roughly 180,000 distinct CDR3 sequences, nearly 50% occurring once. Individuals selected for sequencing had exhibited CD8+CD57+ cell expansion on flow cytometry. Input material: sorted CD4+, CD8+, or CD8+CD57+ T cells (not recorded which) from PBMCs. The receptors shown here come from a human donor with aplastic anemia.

In DNA form, the CDR3 reads TGTGCCAGCAGTTTGGCGGGGGGCGACGAGCAGTTCTTC. It is translated as CASSLAGGDEQFF. The chain is built from TRBV12-3 or TRBV12-4 and TRBJ2-1, with 8 bases matching TRBD2. The CDR3 has 13 residues. V lost 3 bases to trimming and J lost 10 bases; unmatched junction nucleotides: 5.

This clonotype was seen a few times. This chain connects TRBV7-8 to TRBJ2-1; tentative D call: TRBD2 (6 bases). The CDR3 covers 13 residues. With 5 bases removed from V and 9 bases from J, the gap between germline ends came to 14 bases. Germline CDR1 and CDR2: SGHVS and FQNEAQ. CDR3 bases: TGTGCCAGCAGCATGGGACCCGGGAGTGAGCAGTTCTTC. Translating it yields CASSMGPGSEQFF.

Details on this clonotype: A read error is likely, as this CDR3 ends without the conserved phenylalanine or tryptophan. The CDR3 sequence is CASRHGTANTEAFL. The CDR3, as DNA: TGTGCCAGCAGGCACGGGACAGCCAACACTGAAGCTTTCCTT. V and J are TRBV28 and TRBJ1-1, with TRBD1 identical over 7 bases. The CDR3 has 14 amino acids. V lost 6 bases to trimming and J lost 2 bases; unmatched junction nucleotides: 6. Germline lookup yields CDR1 MDHEN and CDR2 SYDVKM.

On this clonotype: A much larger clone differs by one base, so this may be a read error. The CDR3 nucleotides read TGTGCCACCAGTTTCGGGGGACTAGCGGGACGGATGAGGTCCAATGAGCAGTTCTTC. Translating it yields CATSFGGLAGRMRSNEQFF. V usage is TRBV24-1 and J usage is TRBJ2-1; 13 nucleotides line up with TRBD2. This CDR3 comprises 19 residues. V trimming: 6 bases; J trimming: 6 bases; junction bases outside the gene matches: 16. Germline CDR1 and CDR2: KGHDR and SFDVKD.

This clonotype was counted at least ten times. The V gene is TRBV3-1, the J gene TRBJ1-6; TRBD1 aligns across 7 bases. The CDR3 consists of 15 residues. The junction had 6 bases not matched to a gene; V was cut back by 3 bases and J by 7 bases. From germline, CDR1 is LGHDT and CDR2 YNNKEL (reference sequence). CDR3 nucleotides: TGTGCCAGCAGCCAGTCACCGGGACAGAATTCACCCCTCCACTTT. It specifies CASSQSPGQNSPLHF.

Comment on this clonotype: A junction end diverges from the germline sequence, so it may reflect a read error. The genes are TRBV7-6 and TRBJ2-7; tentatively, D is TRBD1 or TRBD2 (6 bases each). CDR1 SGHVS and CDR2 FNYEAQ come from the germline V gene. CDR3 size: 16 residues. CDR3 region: CANSLATGAKGDEQYF. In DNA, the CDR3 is TGTGCCAACAGCTTAGCTACGGGGGCGAAAGGAGACGAGCAGTACTTC. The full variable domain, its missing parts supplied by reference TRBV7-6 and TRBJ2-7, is GAGVSQSPRYKVTKRGQDVALRCDPISGHVSLYWYRQALGQGPEFLTYFNYEAQQDKSGLPNDRFSAERPEGSISTLTIQRTEQRDSAMYRCANSLATGAKGDEQYFGPGTRLTVT.

CDR3 amino acids: CASSLASGNMNTEAFF. The CDR3 bases are TGCGCCAGCAGCTTGGCATCCGGAAACATGAACACTGAAGCTTTCTTT. V is TRBV5-1 and J is TRBJ1-1, with unresolved D. CDR1 SGHRS and CDR2 YFSETQ come from the germline V gene. The CDR3 runs to 16 residues. V dropped 0 bases and J dropped 0 bases, with 12 bases sitting between them.

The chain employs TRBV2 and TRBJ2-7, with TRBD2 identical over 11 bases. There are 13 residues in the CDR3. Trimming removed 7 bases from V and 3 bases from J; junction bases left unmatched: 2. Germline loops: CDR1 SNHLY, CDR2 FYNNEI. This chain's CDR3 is CASTLAGGYEQYF. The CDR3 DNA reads TGTGCCAGCACGCTAGCGGGGGGCTACGAGCAGTACTTC.

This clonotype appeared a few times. The DNA of the CDR3 is TGTGCCAGTAGTATAGCAGCAAGCTCTTCCTACGAGCAGTACTTC. It yields the protein CASSIAASSSYEQYF. The chain couples TRBV19 to TRBJ2-7; D not certain. V lost 1 base and J 1 base, leaving 11 bases between the germline ends. Germline V gene sequence: CDR1 LNHDA, CDR2 SQIVND (reference sequence). The CDR3 has 15 residues.

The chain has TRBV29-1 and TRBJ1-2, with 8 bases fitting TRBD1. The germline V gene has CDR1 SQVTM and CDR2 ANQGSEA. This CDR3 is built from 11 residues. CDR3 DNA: TGCACGGACAGGGATACCTATGGCTACACCTTC. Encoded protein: CTDRDTYGYTF.

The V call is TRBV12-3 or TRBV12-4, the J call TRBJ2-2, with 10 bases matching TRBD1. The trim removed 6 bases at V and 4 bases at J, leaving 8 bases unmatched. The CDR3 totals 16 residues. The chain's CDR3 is CASSPPRTGGTGELFF. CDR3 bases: TGTGCCAGCAGCCCCCCCCGGACAGGGGGCACCGGGGAGCTGTTTTTT.

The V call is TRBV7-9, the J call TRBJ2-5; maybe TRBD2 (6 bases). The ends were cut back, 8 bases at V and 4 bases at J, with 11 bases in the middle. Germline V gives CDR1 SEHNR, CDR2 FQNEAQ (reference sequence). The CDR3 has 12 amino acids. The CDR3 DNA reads TGTGCCAGCGGAGGAGGGGTAGAGACCCAGTACTTC. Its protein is CASGGGVETQYF. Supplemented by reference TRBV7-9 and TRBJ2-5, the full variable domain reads DTGVSQNPRHKITKRGQNVTFRCDPISEHNRLYWYRQTLGQGPEFLTYFQNEAQLEKSRLLSDRFSAERPKGSFSTLEIQRTEQGDSAMYLCASGGGVETQYFGPGTRLLVL.

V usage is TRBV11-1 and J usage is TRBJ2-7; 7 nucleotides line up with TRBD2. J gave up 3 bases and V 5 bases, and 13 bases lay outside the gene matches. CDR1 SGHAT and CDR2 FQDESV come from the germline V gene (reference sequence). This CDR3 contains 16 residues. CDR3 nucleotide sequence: TGTGCCAGCAGCGTGGTCCTTGGCGGGAGTTTCTACGAGCAGTACTTC. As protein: CASSVVLGGSFYEQYF.

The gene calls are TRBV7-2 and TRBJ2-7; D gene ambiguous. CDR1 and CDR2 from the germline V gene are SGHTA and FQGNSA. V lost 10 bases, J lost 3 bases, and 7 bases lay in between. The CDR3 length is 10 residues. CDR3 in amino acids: CATSYYEQYF. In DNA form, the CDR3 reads TGTGCCACCTCCTACTACGAGCAGTACTTC.

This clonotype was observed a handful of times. CDR3 in amino acids: CASSLGRVQETQYF. The CDR3 region has the DNA TGTGCCAGCAGTTTGGGCAGGGTCCAAGAGACCCAGTACTTC. This rearrangement joins TRBV28 to TRBJ2-5, with a possible D match to TRBD1 (5 bases). Between the trimmed V and J ends, which lost 3 bases and 1 base, there was a span of 9 bases. Per the germline V gene, CDR1 is MDHEN and CDR2 is SYDVKM. The CDR3 length is 14 residues.